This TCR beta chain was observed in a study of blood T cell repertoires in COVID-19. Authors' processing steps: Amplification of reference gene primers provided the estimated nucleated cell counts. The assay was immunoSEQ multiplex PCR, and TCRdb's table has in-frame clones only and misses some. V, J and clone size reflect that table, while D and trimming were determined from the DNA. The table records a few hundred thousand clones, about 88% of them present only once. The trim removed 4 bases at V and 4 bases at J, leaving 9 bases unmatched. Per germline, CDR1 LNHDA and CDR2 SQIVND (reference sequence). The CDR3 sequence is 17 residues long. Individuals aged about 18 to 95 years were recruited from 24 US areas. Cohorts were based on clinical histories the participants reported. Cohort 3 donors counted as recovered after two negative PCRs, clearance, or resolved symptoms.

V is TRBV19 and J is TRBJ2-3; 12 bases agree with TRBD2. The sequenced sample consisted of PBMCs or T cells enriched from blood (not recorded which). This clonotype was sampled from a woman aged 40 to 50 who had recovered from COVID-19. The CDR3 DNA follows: TGTGCCAGTAGTACCTTTTGGGCTAGCGGGAGGGCAGATACGCAGTATTTT. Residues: CASSTFWASGRADTQYF.